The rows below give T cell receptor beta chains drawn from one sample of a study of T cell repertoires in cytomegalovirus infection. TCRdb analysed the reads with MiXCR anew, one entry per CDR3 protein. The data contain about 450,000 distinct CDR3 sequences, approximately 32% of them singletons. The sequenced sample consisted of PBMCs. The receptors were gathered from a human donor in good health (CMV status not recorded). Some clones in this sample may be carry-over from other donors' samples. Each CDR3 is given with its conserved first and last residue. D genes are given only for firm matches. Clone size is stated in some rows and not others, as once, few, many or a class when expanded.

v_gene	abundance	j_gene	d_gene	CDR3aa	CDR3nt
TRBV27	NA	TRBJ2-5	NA	CASSFLQKGYQETQYF	TGTGCCAGCAGTTTTCTACAGAAAGGGTACCAAGAGACCCAGTACTTC
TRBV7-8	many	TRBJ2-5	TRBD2	CASSLAVVAGGRQETQYF	TGTGCCAGCAGCTTAGCGGTTGTCGCGGGGGGGCGGCAAGAGACCCAGTACTTC
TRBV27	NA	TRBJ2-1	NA	CARNGGGRSYNEQFF	TGTGCCCGCAATGGAGGGGGGAGATCCTACAATGAGCAGTTCTTC
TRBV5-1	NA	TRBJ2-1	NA	CASSAQSSYNEQFF	TGCGCCAGCAGCGCACAGAGCTCCTACAATGAGCAGTTCTTC
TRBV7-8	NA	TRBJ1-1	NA	CASRKPGAREAFF	TGTGCCAGCCGGAAGCCAGGAGCAAGGGAAGCTTTCTTT
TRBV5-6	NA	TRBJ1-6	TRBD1	CASSSSRQGYSPLHF	TGTGCCAGCAGCTCTTCCCGACAGGGGTATTCACCCCTCCACTTT
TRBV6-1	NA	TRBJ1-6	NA	CASSEAGAGAYNSPLHF	TGTGCCAGCAGTGAAGCGGGGGCAGGGGCCTATAATTCACCCCTCCACTTT
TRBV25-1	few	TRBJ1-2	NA	CASMPDFSYGYTF	TGTGCCAGCATGCCGGACTTTAGCTATGGCTACACCTTC
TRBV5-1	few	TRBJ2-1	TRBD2	CASSLGLAGEQFF	TGCGCCAGCAGCTTGGGACTAGCGGGGGAGCAGTTCTTC
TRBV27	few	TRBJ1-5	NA	CASSTTGQQPQHF	TGTGCCAGCAGCACGACTGGCCAGCAGCCCCAGCATTTT
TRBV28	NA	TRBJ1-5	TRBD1	CASSSPSGGTGGSSNQPQHF	TGTGCCAGCAGTTCTCCATCTGGGGGGACAGGGGGCAGCAGCAATCAGCCCCAGCATTTT
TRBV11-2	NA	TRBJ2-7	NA	CASSHGPGVGTYEQYF	TGTGCCAGCAGCCATGGCCCGGGGGTCGGGACCTACGAGCAGTACTTC
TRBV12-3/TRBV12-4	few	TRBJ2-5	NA	CASSRSSLSETQYF	TGTGCCAGCAGTCGATCCTCTCTATCAGAGACCCAGTACTTC
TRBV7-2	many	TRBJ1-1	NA	CASSLVGIWMNTEAFF	TGTGCCAGCAGTTTGGTCGGGATATGGATGAACACTGAAGCTTTCTTT
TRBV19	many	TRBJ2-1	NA	CASSIARNEQFF	TGTGCCAGTAGTATAGCCAGAAATGAGCAGTTCTTC
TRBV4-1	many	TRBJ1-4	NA	CASSPPGHTNEKLFF	TGCGCCAGCAGCCCTCCGGGACATACTAATGAAAAACTGTTTTTT
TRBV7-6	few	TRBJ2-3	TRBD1	CASSLSTGGRTDTQYF	TGTGCCAGCAGCCTCTCGACAGGGGGAAGGACAGATACGCAGTATTTT
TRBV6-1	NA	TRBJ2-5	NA	CASSERGQETQYF	TGTGCCAGCAGTGAAAGGGGGCAAGAGACCCAGTACTTC
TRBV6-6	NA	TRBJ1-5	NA	CASSPPDNQPQHF	TGTGCCAGCAGTCCCCCAGACAATCAGCCCCAGCATTTT
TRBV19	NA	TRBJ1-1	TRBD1	CASILAGGDTEAFF	TGTGCCAGTATTCTGGCAGGGGGAGACACTGAAGCTTTCTTT
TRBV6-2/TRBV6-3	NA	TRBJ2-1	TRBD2	CASSYSGSGGEQFF	TGTGCCAGCAGTTACTCGGGTAGCGGGGGAGAGCAGTTCTTC
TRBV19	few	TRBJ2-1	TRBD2	CASSPRAGGPNEQFF	TGTGCCAGTAGCCCTCGGGCGGGGGGGCCTAATGAGCAGTTCTTC
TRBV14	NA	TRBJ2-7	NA	CASGQVPGYEQYF	TGTGCCAGCGGCCAGGTCCCGGGGTACGAGCAGTACTTC
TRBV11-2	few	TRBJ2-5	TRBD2	CASSPERGVQETQYF	TGTGCCAGCAGCCCAGAGCGGGGGGTCCAAGAGACCCAGTACTTC
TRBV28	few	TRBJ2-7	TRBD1	CASFRTGGFYEQYF	TGTGCCAGTTTCAGGACAGGGGGCTTCTACGAGCAGTACTTC
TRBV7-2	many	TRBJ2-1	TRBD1	CASRPDRESSSYNEQFF	TGTGCCAGCAGGCCTGACAGGGAATCGTCCTCCTACAATGAGCAGTTCTTC
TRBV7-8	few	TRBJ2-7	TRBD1	CASSLVGTGASPGSYEQYF	TGTGCCAGCAGCTTAGTGGGGACAGGGGCCTCGCCAGGCTCCTACGAGCAGTACTTC
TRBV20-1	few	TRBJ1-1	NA	CSARMLQGMNTEAFF	TGCAGTGCTAGGATGTTACAGGGCATGAACACTGAAGCTTTCTTT
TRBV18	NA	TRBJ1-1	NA	CASSPPTVGGSGAFF	TGTGCCAGCTCACCTCCGACCGTAGGTGGGTCGGGGGCTTTCTTT
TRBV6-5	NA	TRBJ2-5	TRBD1	CASSYAGQGGETQYF	TGTGCCAGCAGTTACGCGGGACAGGGAGGGGAGACCCAGTACTTC
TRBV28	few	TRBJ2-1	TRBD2	CASSLSGGNYNEQFF	TGTGCCAGCAGTCTCAGCGGGGGGAATTACAATGAGCAGTTCTTC
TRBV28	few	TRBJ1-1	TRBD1	CASSLTGGGNTEAFF	TGTGCCAGCAGTCTTACAGGGGGCGGGAACACTGAAGCTTTCTTT
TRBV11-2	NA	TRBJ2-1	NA	CASSLLRDWYNEQFF	TGTGCCAGCAGCTTATTGCGGGACTGGTACAATGAGCAGTTCTTC
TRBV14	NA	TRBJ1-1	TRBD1	CASSPTGVAEAFF	TGTGCCAGCAGCCCGACAGGGGTTGCTGAAGCTTTCTTT
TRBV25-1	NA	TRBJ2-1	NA	CASSEYGTIGGSFF	TGTGCCAGCAGTGAATACGGTACAATCGGAGGCTCATTCTTC
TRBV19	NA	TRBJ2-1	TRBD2	CASSIERGLYNEQFF	TGTGCCAGTAGTATTGAGCGGGGGTTATACAATGAGCAGTTCTTC
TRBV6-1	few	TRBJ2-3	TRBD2	CASSPSWGPAGARDTQYF	TGTGCCAGCAGTCCGAGTTGGGGGCCAGCGGGGGCAAGAGATACGCAGTATTTT
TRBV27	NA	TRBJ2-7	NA	CASRFLEAGESYEQYF	TGTGCCAGCAGATTCCTTGAGGCAGGGGAGTCCTACGAGCAGTACTTC
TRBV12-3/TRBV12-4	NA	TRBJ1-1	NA	CASSPDRTQGAFF	TGTGCCAGCAGTCCGGACCGCACTCAAGGAGCTTTCTTT
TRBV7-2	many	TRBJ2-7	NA	CASVQGLTSSYEQYF	TGTGCCAGCGTGCAGGGCCTGACAAGCTCCTACGAGCAGTACTTC
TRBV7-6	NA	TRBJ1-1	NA	CASSAPGQRNTEAFF	TGTGCCAGCAGCGCTCCGGGACAAAGGAACACTGAAGCTTTCTTT
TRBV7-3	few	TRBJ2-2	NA	CASSFTPNTGELFF	TGTGCCAGCAGCTTCACACCGAACACCGGGGAGCTGTTTTTT
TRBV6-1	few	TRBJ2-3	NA	CASSEQGDTQYF	TGTGCCAGCAGTGAACAAGGAGATACGCAGTATTTT
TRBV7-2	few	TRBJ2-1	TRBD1	CASSQRGRDSTFF	TGTGCCAGCAGCCAACGGGGCCGGGACAGTACCTTCTTC
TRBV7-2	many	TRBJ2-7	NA	CASSLGPGGSYEQYF	TGTGCCAGCAGCCTTGGGCCCGGGGGATCCTACGAGCAGTACTTC
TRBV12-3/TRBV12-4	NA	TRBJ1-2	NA	CASSFNPGTAEEGYTF	TGTGCCAGCAGTTTTAATCCCGGGACCGCTGAGGAAGGCTACACCTTC
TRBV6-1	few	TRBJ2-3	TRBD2	CASSPLAEGTDTQYF	TGTGCCAGCAGTCCGCTAGCGGAGGGCACAGATACGCAGTATTTT
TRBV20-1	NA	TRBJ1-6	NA	CSANPSVESPLHF	TGCAGTGCTAATCCTTCGGTGGAATCACCCCTCCACTTT
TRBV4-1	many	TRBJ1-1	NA	CASSQAEGNTEAFF	TGCGCCAGCAGCCAAGCAGAGGGGAACACTGAAGCTTTCTTT
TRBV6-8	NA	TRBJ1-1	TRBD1	CASSRDSAITEAVF	TGTGCCAGCAGCAGGGACAGTGCGATTACTGAAGCTGTCTTT
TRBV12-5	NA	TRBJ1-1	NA	CASGLTGTLEVTEAFF	TGTGCTAGTGGTTTGACCGGGACATTGGAGGTCACTGAAGCTTTCTTT
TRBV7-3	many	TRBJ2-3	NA	CASSLSGGYTDTQYF	TGTGCCAGCAGCTTATCGGGGGGCTACACAGATACGCAGTATTTT
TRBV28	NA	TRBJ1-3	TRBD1	CASGPGTAEFSGNTIYF	TGTGCCAGTGGACCCGGGACAGCTGAATTCTCTGGAAACACCATATATTTT